A single TCR beta chain is shown here with its context. This sample's treatment: randomized to nivolumab then ipilimumab (arm A) or the reverse (arm B). No patient had prior DNA-damaging chemotherapy. PBMC sorting kept live CD3+CD8+ cells without CD19 or CD56. These data are taken from a study of sequential checkpoint blockade in melanoma. Study background: Arm A got nivolumab then ipilimumab; arm B the reverse, 1:1. Maintenance nivolumab came after either treatment sequence.

CDR1 is LNHDA and CDR2 is SQIVND in the germline V gene (reference sequence). The CDR3 runs to 14 residues. Unmatched junction bases numbered 10, after V lost 4 bases and J lost 8 bases. Generated by immunoSEQ multiplex PCR, the TCRdb table keeps only in-frame clones and is missing some. The sample contains about 12,000 clones, around two thirds of which appear only once. V is TRBV19 and J is TRBJ1-2, with 7 bases fitting TRBD1. The source material was CD8+ T cells sorted from blood (inferred from file names), sampled from a patient given nivolumab and ipilimumab in sequence. The source of this sequence is a human donor with melanoma. CDR3 sequence: CASSTGQDPWGYTF. The CDR3, as DNA: TGTGCCAGTAGTACCGGACAGGACCCATGGGGCTACACCTTC.